This T cell receptor beta chain comes out of a study of coeliac disease. Findings of the study overall: Known gliadin-specific TRB sequences: about 55% of the 18 coeliac samples, only 1 of 6 controls. Lower clonality than controls marked TRB and TRG repertoires from active celiac intraepithelial and lamina propria samples. TRB repertoires were largely private, with most amino acid sequences found in only one sample.

A note on this clone: What it recognizes is unknown.

The assay was immunoSEQ multiplex PCR, and TCRdb's table has in-frame clones only and misses some. The sample has a few thousand clones; 63% are singletons. Sequenced input: lymphocytes from the gut lamina propria. This receptor was taken from a woman between 50 and 59 years old without celiac disease.

CDR3 region: CASSLRTGGGQPQHF. The CDR3 nucleotides are TGTGCCAGCAGCTTGCGAACAGGGGGGGGTCAGCCCCAGCATTTT. V usage is TRBV11-3 and J usage is TRBJ1-5; TRBD1 agrees at 8 bases. The V gene end was trimmed by 3 bases and the J gene end by 6 bases; junction bases not matched to a gene: 7. The CDR3 is 15 residues long. Germline V gives CDR1 SGHNT, CDR2 YENEEA.